Listed here is a single T cell receptor beta chain. The antigen is not known. This sample was included in a study of B cell selection in AIRE deficiency. The study's findings and limits: Shared Treg sequences were biased toward short CDR3s with few non-templated nucleotide insertions.

In the study's own analysis: Patients' conventional T cells yielded roughly 100,000 distinct TCRbeta sequences; donors' roughly 1.3x10^5. The table came from immunoSEQ multiplex PCR; TCRdb's copy has only in-frame clones and leaves some out. V and J calls and clone size are given by that table; D and trimming were obtained from the DNA. The sample carries tens of thousands of clones, 97% recorded once. The CDR3 loop spans 15 amino acids. Germline lookup yields CDR1 LGHNA and CDR2 YSLEER. V was cut by 4 bases and J by 6 bases, with 18 bases left in between. Sorting defined conventional CD4 T cells as CD4+CD127+.

This sequence joins TRBV4-3 and TRBJ1-1; tentatively, D is TRBD1 (5 bases). This receptor was obtained from a human donor with AIRE deficiency. Sequencing was performed on conventional CD4+ T cells sorted from PBMCs. As DNA, the CDR3 is TGCGCCAGCAGCCGTGACCCGGGGGTACCGGCTGAAGCTTTCTTT. It is translated as CASSRDPGVPAEAFF.